Given below is one T cell receptor beta chain in context. What it recognizes is unknown. The PCR ran on 60 Vbeta and 13 Jbeta primers. Data came from immunoSEQ multiplex PCR; TCRdb stores just in-frame clones and leaves some out. There are approximately 100,000 clones in the sample; about 80% occur only once, and roughly 4.1% lies in the top ten. This record comes from a study of cytomegalovirus exposure and HLA in healthy donors. Study-level findings and limits: Later analysis associated a missense DCLRE1C variant with TCR beta V- and J-gene trimming. Some TCR beta chains (roughly 150 of them) were listed as cytomegalovirus-associated. Most of the TCR beta V segments (in an earlier analysis) were productive either about 87% or about 30% of the time.

This CDR3 has 13 amino acids. Per the germline V gene, CDR1 is SGHTA and CDR2 is FQGTGA. Trimming pared 5 bases from V and 2 bases from J, leaving 9 bases between. The sequenced material came from PBMCs. This clonotype originated in a man aged 35-49 years in good health and CMV-seronegative. The chain employs TRBV7-3 and TRBJ2-5; D might be TRBD2 (5 bases). CDR3 DNA: TGTGCCAGCAGCCCCGGGATTCAAGAGACCCAGTACTTC. The encoded protein is CASSPGIQETQYF.